The following is a T cell receptor beta chain sequence with its context. The data stem from a study of Ad26.COV2.S vaccination and SARS-CoV-2 variants. Study in general: COV1001, an Ad26.COV2.S trial, supplied this vaccine-arm donor.

The germline V gene encodes CDR1 DFQATT and CDR2 SNEGSKA (reference sequence). V was clipped by 3 bases and J by 1 base, with 16 bases between them. This CDR3 has 16 amino acids. Some clones are missing from TCRdb's copy, which holds only in-frame ones; the method was immunoSEQ multiplex PCR. This repertoire shows a few hundred thousand clones, 80% to 95% found once; its top ten account for more than 1.5%. Described treatment: around 19 received Ad26.COV2.S at low or high dose, single or two shots; 5 received placebo; per-sample allocation not given. After the first vaccine or placebo injection, samples were drawn on day 63. Expression of Wuhan-strain SARS-CoV-2 spike came from the Ad26 vector that formed the vaccine.

This material consisted of peripheral blood, taken in a trial of Ad26.COV2.S vaccine versus placebo. This TCR came from a person between 18 and 59 years old who received the Ad26.COV2.S COVID-19 vaccine or a placebo. The V and J genes are TRBV20-1 and TRBJ2-1; D is unclear. The DNA for the CDR3 is TGCAGTGCTAGTTTTCGGGCGAGTATGTCCTACAATGAGCAGTTCTTC. Protein sequence: CSASFRASMSYNEQFF.